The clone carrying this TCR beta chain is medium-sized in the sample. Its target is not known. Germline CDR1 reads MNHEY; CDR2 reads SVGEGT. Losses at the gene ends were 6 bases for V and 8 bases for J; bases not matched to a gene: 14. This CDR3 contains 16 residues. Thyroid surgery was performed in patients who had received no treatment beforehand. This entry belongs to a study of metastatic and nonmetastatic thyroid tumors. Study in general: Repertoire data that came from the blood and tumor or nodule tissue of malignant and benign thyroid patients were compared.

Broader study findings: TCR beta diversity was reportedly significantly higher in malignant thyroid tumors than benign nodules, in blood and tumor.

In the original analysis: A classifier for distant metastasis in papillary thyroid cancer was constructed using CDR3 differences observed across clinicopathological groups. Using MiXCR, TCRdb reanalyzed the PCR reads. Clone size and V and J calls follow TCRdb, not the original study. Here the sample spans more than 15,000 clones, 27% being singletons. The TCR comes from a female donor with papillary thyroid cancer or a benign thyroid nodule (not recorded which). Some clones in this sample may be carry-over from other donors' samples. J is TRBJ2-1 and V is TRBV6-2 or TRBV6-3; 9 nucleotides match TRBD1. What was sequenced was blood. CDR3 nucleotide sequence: TGTGCCAGCAGCTACGCCCCGGGACAGGGTAAGGATGAGCAGTTCTTC. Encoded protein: CASSYAPGQGKDEQFF.